Sequencing of this T cell receptor (beta chain) was carried out in a study of cytomegalovirus exposure and HLA in healthy donors. TCRdb's copy holds only in-frame clones and misses some; the assay was immunoSEQ multiplex PCR. The data show about 140,000 clones, roughly nine tenths seen once. Germline V gene lookup returns CDR1 SGHRS and CDR2 YFSETQ. V was cut by 1 base and J by 8 bases, with 15 bases left in between. The CDR3 loop spans 14 amino acids. This TCR came from a man between 18 and 29 years old in good health and CMV-seronegative. The chain employs TRBV5-1 and TRBJ1-1; D remains unclear. What was sequenced was PBMCs. DNA of the CDR3: TGCGCCAGCAGCTTGCTGGGCGCTGGTGCCGAAGCTTTCTTT. Encoded protein: CASSLLGAGAEAFF.